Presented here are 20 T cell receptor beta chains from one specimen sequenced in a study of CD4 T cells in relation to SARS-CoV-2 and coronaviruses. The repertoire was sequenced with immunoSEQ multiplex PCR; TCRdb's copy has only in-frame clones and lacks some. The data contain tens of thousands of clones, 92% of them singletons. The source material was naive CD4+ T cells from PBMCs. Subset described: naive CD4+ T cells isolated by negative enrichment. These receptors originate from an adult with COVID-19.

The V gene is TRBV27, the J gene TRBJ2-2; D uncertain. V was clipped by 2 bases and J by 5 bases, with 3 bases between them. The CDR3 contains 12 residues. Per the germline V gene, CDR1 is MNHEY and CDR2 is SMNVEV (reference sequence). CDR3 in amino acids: CASSLTTGELFF. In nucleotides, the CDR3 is TGTGCCAGCAGTTTAACGACCGGGGAGCTGTTTTTT.

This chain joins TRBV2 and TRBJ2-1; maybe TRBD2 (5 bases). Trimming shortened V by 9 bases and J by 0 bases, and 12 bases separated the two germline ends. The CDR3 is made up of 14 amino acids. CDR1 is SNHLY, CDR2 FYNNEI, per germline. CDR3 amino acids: CASATGFSYNEQFF. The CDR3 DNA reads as TGTGCCAGTGCCACGGGATTCTCCTACAATGAGCAGTTCTTC.

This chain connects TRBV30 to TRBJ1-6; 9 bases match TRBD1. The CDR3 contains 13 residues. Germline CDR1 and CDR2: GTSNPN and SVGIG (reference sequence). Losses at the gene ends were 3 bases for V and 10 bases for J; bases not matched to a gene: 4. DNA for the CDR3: TGTGCCTGGAGGGACAGGGGCTGGTCACCCCTCCACTTT. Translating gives CAWRDRGWSPLHF.

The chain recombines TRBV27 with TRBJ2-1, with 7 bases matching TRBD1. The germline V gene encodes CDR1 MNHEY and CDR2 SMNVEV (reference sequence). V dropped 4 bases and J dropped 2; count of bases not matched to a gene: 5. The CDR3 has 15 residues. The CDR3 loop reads CASSSRQGAYNEQFF. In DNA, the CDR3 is TGTGCCAGCAGTTCCCGACAGGGAGCCTACAATGAGCAGTTCTTC.

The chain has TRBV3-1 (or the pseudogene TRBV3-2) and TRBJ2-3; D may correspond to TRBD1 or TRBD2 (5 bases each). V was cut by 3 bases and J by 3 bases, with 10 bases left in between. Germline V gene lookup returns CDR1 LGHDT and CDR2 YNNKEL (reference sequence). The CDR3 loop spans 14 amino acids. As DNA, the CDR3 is TGTGCCAGCAGCCAGGGGGATGGAACAGATACGCAGTATTTT. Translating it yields CASSQGDGTDTQYF.

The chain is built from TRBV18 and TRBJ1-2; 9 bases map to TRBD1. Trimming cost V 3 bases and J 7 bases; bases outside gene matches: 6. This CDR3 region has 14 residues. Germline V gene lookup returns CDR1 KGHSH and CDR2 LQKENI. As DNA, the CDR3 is TGTGCCAGCTCACCTCGGGACAGGGCGGGTGGCTACACCTTC. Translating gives CASSPRDRAGGYTF.

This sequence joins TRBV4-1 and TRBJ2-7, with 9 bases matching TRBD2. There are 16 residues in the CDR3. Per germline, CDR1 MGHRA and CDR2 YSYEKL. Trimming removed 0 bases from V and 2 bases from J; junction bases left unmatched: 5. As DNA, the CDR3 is TGCGCCAGCAGCCAAGAATCGCGGGGGGGCACCTACGAGCAGTACTTC. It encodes CASSQESRGGTYEQYF.

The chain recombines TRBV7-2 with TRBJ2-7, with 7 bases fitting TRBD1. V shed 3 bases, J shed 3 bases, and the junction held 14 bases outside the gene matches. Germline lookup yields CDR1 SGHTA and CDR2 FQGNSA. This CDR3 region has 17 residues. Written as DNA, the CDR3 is TGTGCCAGCAGCTTTCCCAGTAAGGGGGCCAAGCTCTACGAGCAGTACTTC. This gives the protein CASSFPSKGAKLYEQYF. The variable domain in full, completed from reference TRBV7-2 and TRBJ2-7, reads GAGVSQSPSNKVTEKGKDVELRCDPISGHTALYWYRQSLGQGLEFLIYFQGNSAPDKSGLPSDRFSAERTGGSVSTLTIQRTQQEDSAVYLCASSFPSKGAKLYEQYFGPGTRLTVT.

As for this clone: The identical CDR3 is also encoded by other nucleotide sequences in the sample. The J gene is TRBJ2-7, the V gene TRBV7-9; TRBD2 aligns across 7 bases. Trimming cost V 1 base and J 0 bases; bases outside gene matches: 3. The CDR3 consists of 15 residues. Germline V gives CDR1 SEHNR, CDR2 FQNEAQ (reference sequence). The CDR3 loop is CASSLVASGSYEQYF. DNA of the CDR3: TGTGCCAGCAGCTTAGTCGCTAGCGGCTCCTACGAGCAGTACTTC.

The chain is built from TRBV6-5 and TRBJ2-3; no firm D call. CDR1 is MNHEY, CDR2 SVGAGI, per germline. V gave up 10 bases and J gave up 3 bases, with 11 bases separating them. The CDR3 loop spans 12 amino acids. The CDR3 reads CATRSGTDTQYF. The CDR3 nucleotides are TGTGCCACGCGGAGTGGGACAGATACGCAGTATTTT.

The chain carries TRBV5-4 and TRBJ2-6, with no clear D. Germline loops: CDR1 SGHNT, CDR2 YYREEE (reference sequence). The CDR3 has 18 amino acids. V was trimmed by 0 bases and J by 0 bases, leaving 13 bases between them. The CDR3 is CASSLEPGENSGANVLTF. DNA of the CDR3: TGTGCCAGCAGCTTGGAACCCGGTGAAAACTCTGGGGCCAACGTCCTGACTTTC.

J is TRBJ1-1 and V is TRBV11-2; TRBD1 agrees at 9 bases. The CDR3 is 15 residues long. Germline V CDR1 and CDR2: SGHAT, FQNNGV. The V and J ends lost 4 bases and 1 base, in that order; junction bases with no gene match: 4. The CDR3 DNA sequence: TGTGCCAGCAGCTGGGACAGGGCCACGAACACTGAAGCTTTCTTT. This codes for CASSWDRATNTEAFF.

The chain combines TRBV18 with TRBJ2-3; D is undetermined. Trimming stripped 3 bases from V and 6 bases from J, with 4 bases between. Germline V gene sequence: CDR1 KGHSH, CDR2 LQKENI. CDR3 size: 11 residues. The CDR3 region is CASSPGDTQYF. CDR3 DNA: TGTGCCAGCTCACCGGGTGATACGCAGTATTTT.

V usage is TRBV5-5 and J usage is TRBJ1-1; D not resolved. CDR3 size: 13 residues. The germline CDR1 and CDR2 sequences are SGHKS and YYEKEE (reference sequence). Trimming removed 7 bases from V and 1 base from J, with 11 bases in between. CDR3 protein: CASVGLGNTEAFF. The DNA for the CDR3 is TGTGCCAGCGTAGGGCTTGGGAACACTGAAGCTTTCTTT.

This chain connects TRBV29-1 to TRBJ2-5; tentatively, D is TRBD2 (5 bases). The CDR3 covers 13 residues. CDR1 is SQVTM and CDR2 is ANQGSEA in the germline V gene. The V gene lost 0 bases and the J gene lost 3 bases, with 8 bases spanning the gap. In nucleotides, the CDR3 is TGCAGCGTTGAAGAGGCCGGGGAAGAGACCCAGTACTTC. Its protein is CSVEEAGEETQYF.

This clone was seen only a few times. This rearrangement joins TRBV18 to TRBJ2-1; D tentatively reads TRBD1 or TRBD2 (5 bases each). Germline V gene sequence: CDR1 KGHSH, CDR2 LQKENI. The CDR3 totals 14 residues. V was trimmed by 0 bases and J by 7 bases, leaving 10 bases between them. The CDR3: CASSPPGTGNEQFF. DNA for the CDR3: TGTGCCAGCTCACCACCCGGGACGGGTAATGAGCAGTTCTTC.

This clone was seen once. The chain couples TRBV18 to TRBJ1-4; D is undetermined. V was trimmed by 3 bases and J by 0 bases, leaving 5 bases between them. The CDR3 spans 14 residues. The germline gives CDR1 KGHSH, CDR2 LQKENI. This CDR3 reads CASSPIATNEKLFF. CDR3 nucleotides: TGTGCCAGCTCACCGATCGCAACTAATGAAAAACTGTTTTTT. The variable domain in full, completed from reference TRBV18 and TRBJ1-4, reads NAGVMQNPRHLVRRRGQEARLRCSPMKGHSHVYWYRQLPEEGLKFMVYLQKENIIDESGMPKERFSAEFPKEGPSILRIQQVVRGDSAAYFCASSPIATNEKLFFGSGTQLSVL.

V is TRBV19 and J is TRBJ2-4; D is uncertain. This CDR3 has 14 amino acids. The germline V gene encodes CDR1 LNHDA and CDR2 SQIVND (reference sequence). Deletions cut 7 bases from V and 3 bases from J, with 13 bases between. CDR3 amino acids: CASMGQDGKNIQYF. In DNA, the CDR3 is TGTGCCAGTATGGGTCAGGATGGCAAAAACATTCAGTACTTC. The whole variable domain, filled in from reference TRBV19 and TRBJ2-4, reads DGGITQSPKYLFRKEGQNVTLSCEQNLNHDAMYWYRQDPGQGLRLIYYSQIVNDFQKGDIAEGYSVSREKKESFPLTVTSAQKNPTAFYLCASMGQDGKNIQYFGAGTRLSVL.

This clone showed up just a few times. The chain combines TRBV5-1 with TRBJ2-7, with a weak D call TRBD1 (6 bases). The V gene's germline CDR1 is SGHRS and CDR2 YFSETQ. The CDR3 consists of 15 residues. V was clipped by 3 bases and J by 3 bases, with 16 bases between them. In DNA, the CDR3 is TGCGCCAGCAGCTCGGAACCCCTACAGGGCTACGAGCAGTACTTC. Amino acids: CASSSEPLQGYEQYF.

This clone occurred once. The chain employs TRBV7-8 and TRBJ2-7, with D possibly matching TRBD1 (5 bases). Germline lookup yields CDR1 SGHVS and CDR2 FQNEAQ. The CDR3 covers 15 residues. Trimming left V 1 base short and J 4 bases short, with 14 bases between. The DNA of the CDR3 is TGTGCCAGCAGCTTAGAACCCAGGGCCGGGTACGAGCAGTACTTC. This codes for CASSLEPRAGYEQYF. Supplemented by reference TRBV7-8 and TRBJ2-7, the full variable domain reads GAGVSQSPRYKVAKRGQDVALRCDPISGHVSLFWYQQALGQGPEFLTYFQNEAQLDKSGLPSDRFFAERPEGSVSTLKIQRTQQEDSAVYLCASSLEPRAGYEQYFGPGTRLTVT.